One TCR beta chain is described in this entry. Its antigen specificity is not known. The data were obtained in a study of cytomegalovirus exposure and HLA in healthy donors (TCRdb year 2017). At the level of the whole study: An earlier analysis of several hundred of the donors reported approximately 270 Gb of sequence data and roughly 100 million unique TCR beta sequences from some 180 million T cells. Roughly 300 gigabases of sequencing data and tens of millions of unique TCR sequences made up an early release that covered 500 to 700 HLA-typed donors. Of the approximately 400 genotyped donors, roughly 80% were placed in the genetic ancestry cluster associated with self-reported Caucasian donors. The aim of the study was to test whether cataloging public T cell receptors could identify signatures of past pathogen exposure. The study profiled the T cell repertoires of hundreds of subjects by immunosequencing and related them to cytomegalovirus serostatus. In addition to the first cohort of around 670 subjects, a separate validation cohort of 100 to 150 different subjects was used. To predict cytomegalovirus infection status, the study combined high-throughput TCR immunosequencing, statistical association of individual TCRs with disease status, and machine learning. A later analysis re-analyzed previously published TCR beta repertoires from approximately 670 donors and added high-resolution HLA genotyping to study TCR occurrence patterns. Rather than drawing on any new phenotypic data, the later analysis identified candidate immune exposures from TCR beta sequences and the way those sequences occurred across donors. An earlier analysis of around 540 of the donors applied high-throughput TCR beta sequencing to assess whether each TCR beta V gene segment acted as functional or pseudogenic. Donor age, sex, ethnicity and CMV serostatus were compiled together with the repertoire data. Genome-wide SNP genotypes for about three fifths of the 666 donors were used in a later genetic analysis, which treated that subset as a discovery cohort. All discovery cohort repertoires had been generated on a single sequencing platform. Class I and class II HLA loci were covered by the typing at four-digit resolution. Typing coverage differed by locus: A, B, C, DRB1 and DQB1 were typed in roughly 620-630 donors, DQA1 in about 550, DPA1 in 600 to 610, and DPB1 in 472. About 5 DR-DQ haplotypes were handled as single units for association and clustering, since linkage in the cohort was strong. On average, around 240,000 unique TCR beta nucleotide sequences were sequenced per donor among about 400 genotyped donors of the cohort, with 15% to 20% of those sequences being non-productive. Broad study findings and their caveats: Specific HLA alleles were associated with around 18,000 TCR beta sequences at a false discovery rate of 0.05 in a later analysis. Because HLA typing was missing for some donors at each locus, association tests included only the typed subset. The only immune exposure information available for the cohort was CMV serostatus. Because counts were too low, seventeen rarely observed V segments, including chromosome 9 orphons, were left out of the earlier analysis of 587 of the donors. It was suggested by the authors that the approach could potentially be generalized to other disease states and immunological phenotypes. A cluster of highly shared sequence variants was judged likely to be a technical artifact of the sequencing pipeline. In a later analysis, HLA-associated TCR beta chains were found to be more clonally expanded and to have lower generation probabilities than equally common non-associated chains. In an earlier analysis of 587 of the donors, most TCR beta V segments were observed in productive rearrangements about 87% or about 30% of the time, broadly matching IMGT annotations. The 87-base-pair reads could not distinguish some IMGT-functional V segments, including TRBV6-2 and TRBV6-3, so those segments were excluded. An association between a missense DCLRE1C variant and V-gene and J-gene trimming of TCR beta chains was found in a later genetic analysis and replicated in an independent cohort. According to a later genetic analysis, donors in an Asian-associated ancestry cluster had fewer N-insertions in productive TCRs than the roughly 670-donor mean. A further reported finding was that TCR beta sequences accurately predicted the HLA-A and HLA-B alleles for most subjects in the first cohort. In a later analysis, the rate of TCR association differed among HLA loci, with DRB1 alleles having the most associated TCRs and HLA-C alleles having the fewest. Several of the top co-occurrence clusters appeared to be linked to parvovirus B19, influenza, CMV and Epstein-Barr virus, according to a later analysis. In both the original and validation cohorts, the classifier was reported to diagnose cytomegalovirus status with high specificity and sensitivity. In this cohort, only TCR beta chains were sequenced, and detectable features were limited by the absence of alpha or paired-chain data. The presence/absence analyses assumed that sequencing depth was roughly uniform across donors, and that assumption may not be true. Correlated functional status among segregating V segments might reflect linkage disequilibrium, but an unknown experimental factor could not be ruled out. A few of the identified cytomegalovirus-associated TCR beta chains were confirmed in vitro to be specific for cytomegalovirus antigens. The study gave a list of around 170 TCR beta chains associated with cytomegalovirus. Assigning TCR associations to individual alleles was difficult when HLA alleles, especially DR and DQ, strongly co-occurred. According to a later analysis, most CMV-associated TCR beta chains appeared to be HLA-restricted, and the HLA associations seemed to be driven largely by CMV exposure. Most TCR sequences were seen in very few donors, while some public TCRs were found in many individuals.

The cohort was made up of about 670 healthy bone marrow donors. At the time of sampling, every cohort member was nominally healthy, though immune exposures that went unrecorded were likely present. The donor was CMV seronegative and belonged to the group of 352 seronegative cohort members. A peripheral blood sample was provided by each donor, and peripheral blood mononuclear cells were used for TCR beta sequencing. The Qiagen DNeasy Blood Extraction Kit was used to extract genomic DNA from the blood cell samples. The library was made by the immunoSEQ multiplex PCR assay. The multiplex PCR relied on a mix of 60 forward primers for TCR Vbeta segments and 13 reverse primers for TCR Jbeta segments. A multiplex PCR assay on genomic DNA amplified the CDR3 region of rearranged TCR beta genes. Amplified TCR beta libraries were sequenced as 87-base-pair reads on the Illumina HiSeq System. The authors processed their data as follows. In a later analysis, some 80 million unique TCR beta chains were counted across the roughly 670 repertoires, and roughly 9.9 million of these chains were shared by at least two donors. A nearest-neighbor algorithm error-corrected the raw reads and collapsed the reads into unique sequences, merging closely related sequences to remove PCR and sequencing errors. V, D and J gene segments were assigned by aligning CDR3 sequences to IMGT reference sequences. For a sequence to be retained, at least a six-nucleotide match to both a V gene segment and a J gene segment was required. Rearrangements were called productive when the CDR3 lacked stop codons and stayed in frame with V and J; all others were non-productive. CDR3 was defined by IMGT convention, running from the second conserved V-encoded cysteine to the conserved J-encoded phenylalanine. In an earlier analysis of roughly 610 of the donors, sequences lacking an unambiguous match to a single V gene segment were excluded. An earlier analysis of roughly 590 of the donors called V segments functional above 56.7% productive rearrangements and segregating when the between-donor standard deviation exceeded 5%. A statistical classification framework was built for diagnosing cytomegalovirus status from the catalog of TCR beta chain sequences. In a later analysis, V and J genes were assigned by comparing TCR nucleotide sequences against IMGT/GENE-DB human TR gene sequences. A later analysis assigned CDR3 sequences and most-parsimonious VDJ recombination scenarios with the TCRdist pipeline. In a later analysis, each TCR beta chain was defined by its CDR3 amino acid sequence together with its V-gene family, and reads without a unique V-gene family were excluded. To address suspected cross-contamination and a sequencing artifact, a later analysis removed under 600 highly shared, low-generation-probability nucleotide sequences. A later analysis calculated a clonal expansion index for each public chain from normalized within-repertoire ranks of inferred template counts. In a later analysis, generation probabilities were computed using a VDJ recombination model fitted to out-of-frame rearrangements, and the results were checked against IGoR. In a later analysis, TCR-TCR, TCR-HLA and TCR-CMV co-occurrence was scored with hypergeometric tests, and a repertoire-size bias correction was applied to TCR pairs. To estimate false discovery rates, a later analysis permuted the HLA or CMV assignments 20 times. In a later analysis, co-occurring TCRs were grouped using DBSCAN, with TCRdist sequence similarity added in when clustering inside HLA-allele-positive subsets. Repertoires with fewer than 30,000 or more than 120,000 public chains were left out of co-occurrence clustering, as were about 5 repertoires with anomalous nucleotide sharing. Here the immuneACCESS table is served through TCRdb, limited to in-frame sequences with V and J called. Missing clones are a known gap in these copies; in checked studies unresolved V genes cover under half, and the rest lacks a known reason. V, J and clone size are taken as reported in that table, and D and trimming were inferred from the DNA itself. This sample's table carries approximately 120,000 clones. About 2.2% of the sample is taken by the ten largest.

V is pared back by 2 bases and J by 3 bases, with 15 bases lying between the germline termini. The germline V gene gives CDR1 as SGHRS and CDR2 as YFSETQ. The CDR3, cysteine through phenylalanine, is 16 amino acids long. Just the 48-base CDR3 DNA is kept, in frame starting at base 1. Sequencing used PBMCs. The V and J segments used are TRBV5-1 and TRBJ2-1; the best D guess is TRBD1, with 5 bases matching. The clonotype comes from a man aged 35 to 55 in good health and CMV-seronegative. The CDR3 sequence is CASSFVGQGIYNEQFF. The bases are TGCGCCAGCAGCTTCGTCGGGCAGGGAATCTACAATGAGCAGTTCTTC.